Listed below are T cell receptor beta chains from one sample, sequenced in a study of blood T cell repertoires in COVID-19. The data were produced by immunoSEQ multiplex PCR, yet TCRdb's version contains in-frame clones alone and is incomplete. The table has about 250,000 clones, approximately 85% seen once; the top ten hold approximately 8.6%. The sequencing sample was made of PBMCs or T cells enriched from blood (not recorded which). The source is a woman aged 45 to 65 with acute COVID-19. Both conserved end residues are part of each CDR3. A D gene is named only where the DNA matches it firmly. Not every row has a clone size; where given, it reads once, few, many or a size class.

v_gene	d_gene	abundance	j_gene	CDR3aa	CDR3nt
TRBV12-5	-	-	TRBJ2-3	CASGLSRGSDTQYF	TGTGCTAGTGGTTTGAGCAGGGGCTCAGATACGCAGTATTTT
TRBV5-4	-	once	TRBJ1-2	CASSLDEGYYGYTF	TGTGCCAGCAGCTTGGACGAGGGCTACTATGGCTACACCTTC
TRBV5-4	TRBD2	-	TRBJ2-3	CASSLDRGGALTDTQYF	TGTGCCAGCAGCTTGGATCGCGGGGGGGCTCTCACAGATACGCAGTATTTT
TRBV7-9	-	-	TRBJ1-3	CASSLDGTGNTIYF	TGTGCCAGCAGCCTAGACGGTACTGGAAACACCATATATTTT
TRBV10-3	TRBD1	-	TRBJ1-5	CAISDRDDQPQHF	TGTGCCATCAGCGACAGGGACGATCAGCCCCAGCATTTT
TRBV30	-	-	TRBJ1-1	CAWSREEKAFF	TGTGCCTGGAGTAGAGAGGAGAAAGCTTTCTTT
TRBV15	-	-	TRBJ1-5	CATSRDQGKGEPQHF	TGTGCCACCAGCAGAGACCAGGGTAAAGGTGAGCCCCAGCATTTT
TRBV2	TRBD1	-	TRBJ1-2	CASNRDRGTYGYTF	TGTGCCAGCAACCGGGACAGGGGGACCTATGGCTACACCTTC
TRBV5-6	TRBD2	-	TRBJ2-4	CASSLYSGGKNIQYF	TGTGCCAGCAGCTTATATAGCGGGGGGAAAAACATTCAGTACTTC
TRBV9	-	-	TRBJ1-3	CASSLYPDSNSGNTIYF	TGTGCCAGCAGCCTATACCCGGACAGTAACTCTGGAAACACCATATATTTT
TRBV5-6	-	-	TRBJ1-1	CASSFEGPAVGGTEAFF	TGTGCCAGCAGCTTTGAGGGGCCCGCTGTCGGGGGAACTGAAGCTTTCTTT
TRBV15	-	-	TRBJ1-1	CATAQLRNTEAFF	TGTGCCACCGCTCAGTTACGGAACACTGAAGCTTTCTTT
TRBV29-1	-	-	TRBJ2-5	CSVGGLETQYF	TGCAGCGTTGGGGGGCTGGAGACCCAGTACTTC
TRBV7-6	-	once	TRBJ2-1	CASSLATGSYNEQFF	TGTGCCAGCAGCTTAGCCACAGGGTCCTACAATGAGCAGTTCTTC
TRBV5-1	TRBD2	-	TRBJ2-3	CASSQVITGGRDTQYF	TGCGCCAGCAGCCAAGTGATTACGGGGGGGCGGGATACGCAGTATTTT
TRBV29-1	TRBD2	-	TRBJ2-1	CSVLSPSGGNNEQFF	TGCAGCGTTCTTTCACCTAGCGGGGGGAACAATGAGCAGTTCTTC
TRBV2	TRBD1	-	TRBJ1-6	CASRMGQNNSPLHF	TGTGCCAGCAGGATGGGACAGAATAATTCACCCCTCCACTTT
TRBV7-6	TRBD2	-	TRBJ2-3	CASSPEGTGGRDTQYF	TGTGCCAGCAGCCCCGAGGGCACGGGGGGTAGAGATACGCAGTATTTT
TRBV7-2	TRBD1	-	TRBJ1-5	CASSSRQGNQPQHF	TGTGCCAGCAGCAGCCGACAGGGTAATCAGCCCCAGCATTTT
TRBV7-2	-	-	TRBJ1-2	CASSHPNGEGGYTF	TGTGCCAGCAGCCACCCCAACGGGGAGGGTGGCTACACCTTC
TRBV5-1	TRBD2	-	TRBJ2-2	CASSSYGGAANTGELFF	TGCGCCAGCAGCAGTTACGGGGGGGCCGCGAACACCGGGGAGCTGTTTTTT
TRBV18	TRBD1	-	TRBJ1-2	CASSPPPGQGAGSYGYTF	TGTGCCAGCTCACCACCTCCGGGACAGGGGGCAGGTAGCTATGGCTACACCTTC
TRBV20-1	-	-	TRBJ1-1	CSASSPGRVNTEAFF	TGCAGTGCTAGTTCCCCGGGAAGAGTGAACACTGAAGCTTTCTTT
TRBV5-1	TRBD1	once	TRBJ2-3	CASSLALRQGPDTQYF	TGCGCCAGCAGCTTGGCCCTGAGACAGGGCCCAGATACGCAGTATTTT
TRBV12-5	TRBD2	-	TRBJ2-3	CASVLAGGPDTQYF	TGTGCTAGTGTTTTAGCGGGGGGGCCAGATACGCAGTATTTT
TRBV30	-	-	TRBJ1-5	CAWSGGAQPQHF	TGTGCCTGGAGCGGGGGGGCTCAGCCCCAGCATTTT
TRBV5-1	TRBD1	-	TRBJ2-4	CASSLEGTGVKNIQYF	TGCGCCAGCAGCTTGGAAGGGACAGGGGTCAAAAACATTCAGTACTTC
TRBV7-9	TRBD1	-	TRBJ1-2	CASSLGAQGEGYTF	TGTGCCAGCAGCTTGGGGGCCCAGGGGGAAGGCTACACCTTC
TRBV19	TRBD1	once	TRBJ1-2	CASGQQGATFGYTF	TGTGCCAGTGGCCAACAGGGGGCGACCTTTGGCTACACCTTC
TRBV12-5	TRBD2	-	TRBJ2-6	CASGLNLAGGTTGANVLTF	TGTGCTAGTGGTTTGAATCTAGCGGGGGGGACTACTGGGGCCAACGTCCTGACTTTC
TRBV6-5	TRBD1	-	TRBJ2-5	CASSSWTGRQETQYF	TGTGCCAGCAGTTCATGGACAGGGCGACAAGAGACCCAGTACTTC
TRBV4-1	-	-	TRBJ1-5	CASSQDRTAINQPQHF	TGCGCCAGCAGCCAAGATCGGACAGCAATCAATCAGCCCCAGCATTTT
TRBV5-4	TRBD2	-	TRBJ2-7	CASSSTSRYSEQYF	TGTGCCAGCAGCTCGACTAGCAGGTACAGCGAGCAGTACTTC
TRBV6-5	-	-	TRBJ2-1	CASSYSGTKSGEQFF	TGTGCCAGCAGTTACTCCGGGACAAAGTCGGGTGAGCAGTTCTTC
TRBV4-1	-	-	TRBJ1-4	CASSYGAYEKLFF	TGCGCCAGCAGCTATGGGGCCTATGAAAAACTGTTTTTT
TRBV2	-	-	TRBJ1-1	CASSGATEAFF	TGTGCCAGCTCGGGAGCCACTGAAGCTTTCTTT
TRBV7-2	TRBD1	-	TRBJ2-1	CASTSDRRTYNEQFF	TGTGCCAGCACCTCGGACAGGCGAACCTACAATGAGCAGTTCTTC
TRBV30	TRBD1	-	TRBJ1-2	CAWSPGQGPAGYTF	TGTGCCTGGAGTCCTGGACAGGGGCCTGCTGGCTACACCTTC
TRBV5-6	TRBD1	few	TRBJ1-1	CASSTGQGTTEAFF	TGTGCCAGCAGCACGGGACAGGGGACCACTGAAGCTTTCTTT
TRBV19	-	-	TRBJ1-5	CASSIIQTEGGRPQHF	TGTGCCAGTAGTATCATTCAGACGGAGGGGGGGAGGCCCCAGCATTTT
TRBV6-2/TRBV6-3	TRBD1	-	TRBJ1-2	CASSYYGTGRHGYTF	TGTGCCAGCAGTTACTACGGGACAGGGAGACATGGCTACACCTTC
TRBV7-9	-	-	TRBJ1-4	CASSQGPLGTNEKLFF	TGTGCCAGCAGCCAGGGGCCATTGGGGACCAATGAAAAACTGTTTTTT
TRBV10-1	-	-	TRBJ2-2	CASSVTVTGELFF	TGCGCCAGCAGTGTGACAGTCACCGGGGAGCTGTTTTTT
TRBV9	TRBD2	-	TRBJ2-7	CASSVTSGGTYEQYF	TGTGCCAGCAGCGTAACTAGCGGGGGAACCTACGAGCAGTACTTC
TRBV7-2	-	-	TRBJ2-5	CASSLQGAGHRETQYF	TGTGCCAGCAGCCTACAAGGGGCAGGGCATAGGGAGACCCAGTACTTC
TRBV7-2	TRBD2	few	TRBJ2-3	CASSPGTTLTDTQYF	TGTGCCAGCAGTCCGGGGACTACCCTAACAGATACGCAGTATTTT
TRBV19	TRBD2	-	TRBJ2-5	CASSIGGGGLETQYF	TGTGCCAGTAGTATAGGGGGCGGGGGGCTGGAGACCCAGTACTTC
TRBV11-3	TRBD1	-	TRBJ2-1	CASSFDRGSYNEQFF	TGTGCCAGCAGCTTCGACAGGGGCTCCTACAATGAGCAGTTCTTC
TRBV19	TRBD1	-	TRBJ2-5	CASRTQGAGETQYF	TGTGCCAGTAGAACACAGGGGGCCGGGGAGACCCAGTACTTC
TRBV3-1/TRBV3-2	-	-	TRBJ2-7	CASSQVGGKAYEQYF	TGTGCCAGCAGCCAAGTCGGCGGAAAAGCTTACGAGCAGTACTTC
TRBV5-1	TRBD1	once	TRBJ2-1	CASSSINRGNNEQFF	TGCGCCAGCAGCTCAATAAACAGGGGTAACAATGAGCAGTTCTTC
TRBV30	-	-	TRBJ1-6	CAWSLTTGDSPLHF	TGTGCCTGGAGTCTTACGACAGGTGATTCACCCCTCCACTTT
TRBV6-5	-	-	TRBJ2-2	CASSQGPELFF	TGTGCCAGCAGTCAGGGCCCTGAGCTGTTTTTT
TRBV6-2/TRBV6-3	-	once	TRBJ2-3	CASSYQWQSTDTQYF	TGTGCCAGCAGTTACCAGTGGCAGAGCACAGATACGCAGTATTTT